The clone carrying this TCR beta chain was seen a single time. Its specificity is unknown. This CDR3 comprises 18 residues. Germline V CDR1 and CDR2: MDHEN, SYDVKM. Trimming removed 1 base from V and 1 base from J; junction bases left unmatched: 7. The data belong to a study of Ad26.COV2.S vaccination and SARS-CoV-2 variants. The treatment: some 20 received Ad26.COV2.S at low or high dose, single or two shots; 5 received placebo; per-sample allocation not given. The samples date from day 63 after the first vaccine or placebo injection. Study-level results: Placebo recipients and vaccine recipients were similar in non-spike TCR breadth. Vaccine recipients showed a spike-specific TCR breadth that was higher than in placebo recipients.

Sequenced by immunoSEQ multiplex PCR; TCRdb stores in-frame clones only, minus some. In the table there are roughly 240,000 clones, 70% to 90% of which are singletons. The sequencing used peripheral blood, collected in a trial of Ad26.COV2.S vaccine versus placebo. The receptor comes from a person aged 18-65 years who received the Ad26.COV2.S COVID-19 vaccine or a placebo. This sequence joins TRBV28 and TRBJ2-6; 7 nucleotides align to TRBD1. The chain's CDR3 is CASSLLGQSPSGANVLTF. The CDR3 DNA reads as TGTGCCAGCAGTTTATTGGGACAGAGCCCGTCTGGGGCCAACGTCCTGACTTTC.